This T cell receptor beta chain came from a study of cytomegalovirus exposure and HLA in healthy donors. Use of 60 Vbeta and 13 Jbeta primers characterized the PCR. Profiled with immunoSEQ multiplex PCR; TCRdb holds only in-frame clones, not every one. The sample has under 130,000 clones, roughly 71% seen once; the top ten hold roughly 11%. Germline CDR1 reads SGDLS; CDR2 reads YYNGEE. This CDR3 is 15 amino acids long. V lost 0 bases to trimming and J lost 1 base; unmatched junction nucleotides: 1. The sequenced sample consisted of PBMCs. V gene TRBV9 combines with J gene TRBJ2-3; TRBD2 matches 8 bases. This receptor was identified in a man aged 35 to 55 in good health and CMV-seropositive. For the CDR3, the DNA is TGTGCCAGCAGCGTAGAACTAGCGGGCACAGATACGCAGTATTTT. This codes for CASSVELAGTDTQYF.